This T cell receptor beta chain was documented in a study of blood T cell repertoires in COVID-19 (dated by TCRdb to the early 2020s). Background for the entire study: Samples from collaborators originated in the United States, Italy and Spain and spanned both the acute and convalescent phases of COVID-19. The material from the prospective study consisted of cDNA or gDNA derived from T cells, B-cell-depleted T cells, or PBMCs. The samples were drawn from two sources: the first 160 participants of the ongoing ImmuneRACE study, and 1,000 to 1,500 subjects contributed by 6 global collaborators. The repertoires were released in a freely available public database meant as a resource for research on the immune response to SARS-CoV-2. Where available, HLA class I and class II types were obtained from metadata supplied by the sample provider rather than from assay-based typing. Sample metadata almost always included a de-identified subject ID, COVID-19 status, age in years and sex. Subjects who had been exposed to COVID-19, were actively infected with it, or had recovered from it provided the deeply sampled blood TCRbeta repertoires that made up the dataset. Summary of the overall study and its limitations: The quantity of clinical and demographic metadata differed by source and by participant and was supplied without curation.

The collaborating institutions used their own protocols to collect whole blood in K2EDTA tubes. For TCRbeta analysis, collaborator samples were shipped as frozen whole blood, as isolated PBMCs, or as DNA extracted from either sample type. Regarding this clone: Its antigen is currently not known. It has no much larger one-base neighbor in the sample; base qualities were not kept.

The immunoSEQ Assay, a bias-controlled multiplex PCR, was used to amplify TCRbeta CDR3 regions from genomic DNA. In the original analysis: The number of nucleated cells in each sample was estimated by amplification of reference gene primers within the assay. To quantify the absolute abundance of each unique TCRbeta CDR3 rearrangement, sequence reads were collapsed and filtered. For each sample, productive Simpson clonality was calculated as the square root of Simpson's diversity index over productive rearrangements. The immuneACCESS repertoire file appears here via TCRdb, limited to in-frame rearrangements. These files lack a portion of the clones; in checked studies, under half of the deficit traces to unresolved V genes, and the cause of the others is not known. From that table come the V and J calls and clone size; the DNA was used to work out D and trimming. The sample table shows more than 80,000 clones, and 70% to 80% are seen once. Clones ranked in the top ten supply less than 1% of the sample.

V loses 5 bases at its end and J loses 1 base; junction bases beyond the gene matches: 5. Its CDR3 holds 16 amino acids, cysteine through phenylalanine. The only DNA kept is the CDR3, 48 bases in frame from the first base. CDR1 and CDR2 are drawn from the germline V gene: SGHAT, FQNNGV. This clonotype was sampled from a human donor with acute or convalescent COVID-19. The donor label of this sample is uncertain. This chain joins TRBV11-2 to TRBJ2-3; TRBD2 lines up with 11 middle nucleotides. The sequencing input was peripheral blood. The bases read TGTGCCAGCAGCCCACAACTAGCGGGGGGCACAGATACGCAGTATTTT. Translated, this gives CASSPQLAGGTDTQYF.